The T cell receptor beta chain under discussion was sequenced for a study of control samples from healthy donors and cancer patients. Assay: immunoSEQ multiplex PCR; the TCRdb copy retains only in-frame clones and omits some. The table lists about 40,000 clones, about 93% of them singletons. This CDR3 region has 13 residues. V lost 4 bases and J lost 8, with 9 bases in between. From germline, CDR1 is SEHNR and CDR2 FQNEAQ (reference sequence). The specimen was blood. V and J are TRBV7-9 and TRBJ1-6; D is uncertain. This sequence was found in a woman aged 45-60 years in good health. The CDR3 DNA reads as TGTGCCAGCAGCTCCCAACGCGATTCACCCCTCCACTTT. Its translation is CASSSQRDSPLHF.